A single sample gave rise to the 15 T cell receptor beta chains below, sequenced in a study of blood T cells in healthy people across ages. Using a J-beta primer mix together with a sample-barcoded 5' primer, a second PCR was run for roughly 6 to 12 cycles. TCRdb re-called the 5' RACE reads with MiXCR, one entry per CDR3 protein. The sample includes under 1,000,000 distinct CDR3 sequences, roughly 46% seen only once; the top ten take about a sixth. Specimen: blood. These TCRs come from a man at least 80 years old in good health.

As for this clonotype: This could be a read error, since a much larger clone is one nucleotide away. The chain is built from TRBV9 and TRBJ2-7, with 7 bases matching TRBD1. CDR3 length: 14 amino acids. In germline, CDR1 is SGDLS, CDR2 YYNGEE. CDR3 residues: CASSVTTGTYGQYF. In DNA form, the CDR3 reads TGTGCCAGCAGCGTGACGACAGGGACCTACGGGCAGTACTTC.

The table lists this clonotype with a few counts. This chain links TRBV12-3 or TRBV12-4 with TRBJ2-7; maybe TRBD2 (5 bases). Trimming left V 2 bases short and J 5 bases short, with 13 bases between. The CDR3 covers 14 residues. The chain's CDR3 is CASSLRTSGNEQYF. The CDR3 DNA reads as TGTGCCAGCAGTTTACGTACTAGTGGGAACGAGCAGTACTTC.

The chain carries TRBV20-1 and TRBJ2-6; D gene uncertain. The CDR3 is 13 amino acids. The germline V gene encodes CDR1 DFQATT and CDR2 SNEGSKA (reference sequence). Trimming left V 4 bases short and J 2 bases short, with 6 bases between. The CDR3 DNA follows: TGCAGTGCTATACCACCTGGGGCCAACGTCCTGACTTTC. Residues: CSAIPPGANVLTF.

The chain is built from TRBV24-1 and TRBJ2-1; either TRBD1 or TRBD2 may supply D (5 bases each). Trimming removed 3 bases from V and 8 bases from J, with 16 bases in between. Germline V CDR1 and CDR2: KGHDR, SFDVKD. The CDR3 sequence is 15 residues long. The CDR3 DNA sequence: TGTGCCACCAGTGATCGATTGGGACGGGGCGATGAGCAGTTCTTC. Protein sequence: CATSDRLGRGDEQFF.

This chain uses TRBV7-2 with TRBJ1-4; TRBD1 might be the D (5 bases). The CDR3 runs 14 residues. V was cut by 4 bases and J by 3 bases, with 9 bases left in between. Per germline, CDR1 SGHTA and CDR2 FQGNSA. CDR3 DNA: TGTGCCAGCAGCTCGGGACTGGCTAATGAAAAACTGTTTTTT. Protein sequence: CASSSGLANEKLFF.

This clonotype was observed a few times. CDR3 sequence: CASSSGGEGNQPQHF. CDR3 nucleotide sequence: TGTGCCAGCAGTTCGGGGGGCGAGGGAAATCAGCCCCAGCATTTT. This sequence joins TRBV27 and TRBJ1-5, with TRBD1 as a possible D gene (6 bases). Germline V gene data show CDR1 as MNHEY and CDR2 as SMNVEV (reference sequence). V shed 4 bases and J shed 4 bases, with 14 bases lying between them. The CDR3 runs to 15 residues.

V usage is TRBV20-1 and J usage is TRBJ2-7, with 8 nucleotides matching TRBD2. The CDR3 is 15 residues long. V was pared by 3 bases and J by 2 bases, with 9 bases of the junction left unmatched. Germline V gene data show CDR1 as DFQATT and CDR2 as SNEGSKA (reference sequence). The CDR3 loop is CSARADSGATYEQYF. The DNA of the CDR3 is TGCAGTGCTAGGGCGGATAGCGGGGCTACCTACGAGCAGTACTTC.

V usage is TRBV7-2 and J usage is TRBJ2-7; TRBD1 matches 8 bases. Germline lookup yields CDR1 SGHTA and CDR2 FQGNSA. J gave up 0 bases and V 1 base, and 5 bases lay outside the gene matches. There are 16 residues in the CDR3. CDR3 region: CASSLVGTGISYEQYF. The CDR3 DNA is TGTGCCAGCAGCTTAGTCGGGACAGGTATCTCCTACGAGCAGTACTTC.

This clonotype appeared a single time. CDR3 protein: CSAYNPSDGADTEAFF. The CDR3 bases are TGCAGTGCTTATAACCCATCTGACGGAGCCGACACTGAAGCTTTCTTT. This chain joins TRBV20-1 and TRBJ1-1; no firm D call. V dropped 5 bases and J dropped 3 bases, with 22 bases sitting between them. CDR1 is DFQATT and CDR2 is SNEGSKA in the germline V gene (reference sequence). The CDR3 spans 16 residues.

In its sample, this clonotype was seen a few times. The V call is TRBV18, the J call TRBJ1-2, with a weak D call TRBD1 (5 bases). CDR1 KGHSH and CDR2 LQKENI come from the germline V gene. The CDR3 runs 15 residues. With 3 bases removed from V and 2 bases from J, the gap between germline ends came to 13 bases. CDR3 residues: CASSPGSRGNYGYTF. In DNA form, the CDR3 reads TGTGCCAGCTCACCGGGGTCTCGGGGGAACTATGGCTACACCTTC.

This clonotype was detected only a few times. The chain combines TRBV7-2 with TRBJ2-7; 7 nucleotides agree with TRBD1. V was clipped by 1 base and J by 5 bases; unmatched bases: 8. CDR1 and CDR2 from the germline V gene are SGHTA and FQGNSA. The CDR3 spans 15 residues. The CDR3 sequence: CASSLEPTGVNEQYF. The CDR3 DNA reads as TGTGCCAGCAGCTTAGAGCCAACAGGGGTAAACGAGCAGTACTTC.

This clonotype has more than one count but fewer than ten. The V call is TRBV12-3 or TRBV12-4, the J call TRBJ2-5, with D perhaps matching TRBD2 (7 bases). The DNA end lines up better with TRBJ2-7; the J call may be wrong. The CDR3 sequence is 16 residues long. This CDR3 reads CASSPPSGGGEAEQYF. The CDR3 nucleotides are TGTGCCAGCAGTCCACCCTCGGGCGGGGGCGAAGCCGAGCAGTACTTC.

Written as DNA, the CDR3 is TGCGCCAGCAGCGTGGGGCGTGACACTGAAGCTTTCTTT. This gives the protein CASSVGRDTEAFF. This chain connects TRBV5-1 to TRBJ1-1; possible D gene TRBD1, 5 bases. V was cut by 4 bases and J by 3 bases, with 10 bases left in between. The germline V gene encodes CDR1 SGHRS and CDR2 YFSETQ. There are 13 residues in the CDR3.

This chain links TRBV20-1 with TRBJ2-3; the D gene is possibly TRBD1 (5 bases). Germline CDR1 DFQATT, CDR2 SNEGSKA (reference sequence). Trimming removed 7 bases at V and 1 base at J, with 6 bases between. CDR3 length equals 11 residues. CDR3: CSGGRTDTQYF. CDR3 sequence (DNA): TGCAGTGGGGGCCGCACAGATACGCAGTATTTT.

The chain combines TRBV7-9 with TRBJ2-1; 8 bases align to TRBD2. CDR3 length: 18 residues. The germline V gene has CDR1 SEHNR and CDR2 FQNEAQ (reference sequence). The J segment lost 0 bases and the V segment lost 5 bases, leaving 12 bases of the junction unmatched. The CDR3 nucleotides read TGTGCCAGCAGCGGAACTAGCGGTCGGACCCCCTCCTACAATGAGCAGTTCTTC. Its protein is CASSGTSGRTPSYNEQFF.